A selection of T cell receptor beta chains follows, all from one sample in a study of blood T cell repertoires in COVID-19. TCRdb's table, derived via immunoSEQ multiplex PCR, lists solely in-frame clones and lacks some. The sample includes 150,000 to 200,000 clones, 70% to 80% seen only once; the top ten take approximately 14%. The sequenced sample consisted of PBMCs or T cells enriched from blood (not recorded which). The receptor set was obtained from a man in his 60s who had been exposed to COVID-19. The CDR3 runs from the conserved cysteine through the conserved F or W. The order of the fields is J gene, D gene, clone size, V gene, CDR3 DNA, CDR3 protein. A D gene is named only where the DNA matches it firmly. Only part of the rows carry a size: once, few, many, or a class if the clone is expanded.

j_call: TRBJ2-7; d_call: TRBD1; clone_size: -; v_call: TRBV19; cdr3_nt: TGTGCCAGTGGAGGGACAGGAGTTTCCTACGAGCAGTACTTC; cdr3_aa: CASGGTGVSYEQYF
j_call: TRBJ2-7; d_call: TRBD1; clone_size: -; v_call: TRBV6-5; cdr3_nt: TGTGCCAGCAGTTGGACAGGGGGCGCGGATGAGCAGTACTTC; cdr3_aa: CASSWTGGADEQYF
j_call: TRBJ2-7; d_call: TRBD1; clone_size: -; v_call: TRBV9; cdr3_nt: TGTGCCAGCAGCGTTGCGGACAGGCTTGCTGGGCAGTACTTC; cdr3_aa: CASSVADRLAGQYF
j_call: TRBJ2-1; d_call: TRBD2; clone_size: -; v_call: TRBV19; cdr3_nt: TGTGCCACTCAAGGCGGGAGGGCCACATTCTTC; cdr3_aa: CATQGGRATFF
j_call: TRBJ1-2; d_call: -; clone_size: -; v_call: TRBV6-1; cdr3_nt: TGTGCCAGCAGTGACGAGACCGCGGGCGGCTACACCTTC; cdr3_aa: CASSDETAGGYTF
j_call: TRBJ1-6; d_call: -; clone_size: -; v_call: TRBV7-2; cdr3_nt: TGTGCCAGCAGCTCCATACAGAATAATTCACCCCTCCACTTT; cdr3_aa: CASSSIQNNSPLHF
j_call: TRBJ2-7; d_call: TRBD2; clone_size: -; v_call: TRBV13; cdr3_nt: TGTGCCAGCAGCTTGGGACTAGGGGCCCAGGACGAGCAGTACTTC; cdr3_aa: CASSLGLGAQDEQYF
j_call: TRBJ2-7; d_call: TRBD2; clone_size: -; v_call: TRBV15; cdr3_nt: TGTGCCACCAGCAGGTTAGCGGGAGCGGTCGAGCAGTACTTC; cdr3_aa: CATSRLAGAVEQYF
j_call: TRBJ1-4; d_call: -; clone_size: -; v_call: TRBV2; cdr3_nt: TGTGCCAGCATTCCCCTGACAGGCCGGAATGAAAAACTGTTTTTT; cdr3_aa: CASIPLTGRNEKLFF
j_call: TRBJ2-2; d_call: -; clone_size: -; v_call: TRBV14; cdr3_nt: TGTGCCAGCAGCCAAGATTTTAGCGGAAACACCGGGGAGCTGTTTTTT; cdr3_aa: CASSQDFSGNTGELFF
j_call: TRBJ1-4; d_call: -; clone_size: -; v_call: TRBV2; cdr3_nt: TGTGCCAGCATCCTGGGGGGAGCCTCGGGAAAACTGTTTTTT; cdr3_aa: CASILGGASGKLFF
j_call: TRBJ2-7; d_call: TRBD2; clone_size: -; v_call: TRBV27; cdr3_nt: TGTGCCAGCAGTTTGCTAGCGGGAGGTTCCTCCTACGAGCAGTACTTC; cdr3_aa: CASSLLAGGSSYEQYF
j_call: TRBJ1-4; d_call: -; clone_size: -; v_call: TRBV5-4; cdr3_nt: TGTGCCAGCAGGGGAGCGAATGAAAAACTGTTTTTT; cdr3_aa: CASRGANEKLFF
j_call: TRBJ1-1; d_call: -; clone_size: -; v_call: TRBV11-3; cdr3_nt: TGTGCCAGCAGCTTAGCCCGGACACCGGCGCCTAGCACTGAAGCTTTCTTT; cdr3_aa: CASSLARTPAPSTEAFF
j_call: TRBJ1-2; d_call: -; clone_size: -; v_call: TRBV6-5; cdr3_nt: TGTGCCAGCAGCCAGGCAGGGTACTATGGCTACACCTTC; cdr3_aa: CASSQAGYYGYTF
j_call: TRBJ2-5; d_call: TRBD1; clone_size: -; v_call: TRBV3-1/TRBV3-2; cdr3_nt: TGTGCCAGCAGCCCCAGGGGGTGGGGAATCGACGAGACCCAGTACTTC; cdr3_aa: CASSPRGWGIDETQYF
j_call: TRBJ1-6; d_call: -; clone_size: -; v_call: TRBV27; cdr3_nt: TGTGCCAGCAGTTTAGCGAGACATGATAATTCACCCCTCCACTTT; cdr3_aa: CASSLARHDNSPLHF
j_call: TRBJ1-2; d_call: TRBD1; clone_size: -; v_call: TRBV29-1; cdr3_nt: TGCAGCGTTGAAGGACAGGGGTACTATGGCTACACCTTC; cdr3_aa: CSVEGQGYYGYTF
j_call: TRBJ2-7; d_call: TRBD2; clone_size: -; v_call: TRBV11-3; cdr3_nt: TGTGCCAGCAGCTCACAGTCAGTGACTAGCGTAGTCTACGAGCAGTACTTC; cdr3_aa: CASSSQSVTSVVYEQYF
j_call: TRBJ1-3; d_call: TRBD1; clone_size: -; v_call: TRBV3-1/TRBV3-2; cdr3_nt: TGTGCCAGCAGCCAGAGGGGACAGGGACAAGGAAACACCATATATTTT; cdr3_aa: CASSQRGQGQGNTIYF
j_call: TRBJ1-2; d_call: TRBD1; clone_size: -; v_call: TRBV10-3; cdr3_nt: TGTGCCATCAGTGAGGCCCGACAGGGACAGGGCTACACCTTC; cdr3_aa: CAISEARQGQGYTF
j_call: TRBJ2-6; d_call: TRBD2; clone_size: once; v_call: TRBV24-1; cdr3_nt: TGTGCCACCAGTGAGAAACTAGCGGGGTCCTCTGGGGCCAACGTCCTGACTTTC; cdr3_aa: CATSEKLAGSSGANVLTF
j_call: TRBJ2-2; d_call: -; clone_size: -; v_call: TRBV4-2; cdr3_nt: TGTGCCAGCAGCCGAGCCTTCTCCGGGGAGCTGTTTTTT; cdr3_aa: CASSRAFSGELFF
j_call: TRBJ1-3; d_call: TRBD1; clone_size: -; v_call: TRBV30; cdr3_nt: TGTGCCTCGAAAGGACAGGACCTCTCTGGAAACACCATATATTTT; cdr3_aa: CASKGQDLSGNTIYF
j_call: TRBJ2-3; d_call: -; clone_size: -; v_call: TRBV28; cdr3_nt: TGTGCCAGCAGTTTTCTTCTGGGGCGCACAGATACGCAGTATTTT; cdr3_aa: CASSFLLGRTDTQYF
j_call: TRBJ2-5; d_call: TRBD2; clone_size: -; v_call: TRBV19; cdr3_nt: TGTGCCAGTAGTTCCGGGACTAGCGTCCAAGAGACCCAGTACTTC; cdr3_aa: CASSSGTSVQETQYF
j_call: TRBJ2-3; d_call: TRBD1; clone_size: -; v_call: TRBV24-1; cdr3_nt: TGTGCCACCAGTGAACCGACGACAGGGTTTAGCACAGATACGCAGTATTTT; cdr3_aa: CATSEPTTGFSTDTQYF
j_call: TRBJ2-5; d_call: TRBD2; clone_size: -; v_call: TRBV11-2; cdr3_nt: TGTGCCAGCAGACCCGGGACTAGCGGGAGAGAGACCCAGTACTTC; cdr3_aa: CASRPGTSGRETQYF
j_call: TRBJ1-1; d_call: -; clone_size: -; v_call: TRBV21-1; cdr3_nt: TGTGCCAGCAGCAAAGGGGGACAAGAGAACACTGAAGCTTTCTTT; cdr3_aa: CASSKGGQENTEAFF
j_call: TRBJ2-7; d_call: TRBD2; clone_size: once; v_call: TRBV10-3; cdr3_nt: TGTGCCACTAAGGGTACTAGCGGCTCCTACGAGCAGTACTTC; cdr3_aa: CATKGTSGSYEQYF
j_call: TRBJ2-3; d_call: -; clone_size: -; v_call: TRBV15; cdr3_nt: TGTGCCACCAGCAGAGATGTCGGACAAAGTACGCAGTATTTT; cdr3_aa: CATSRDVGQSTQYF
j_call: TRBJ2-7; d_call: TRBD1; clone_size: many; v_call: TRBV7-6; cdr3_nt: TGTGCCAGCAGCTTGTCGCTGCCCGGGACAGGGGTAGAGCAGTACTTC; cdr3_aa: CASSLSLPGTGVEQYF
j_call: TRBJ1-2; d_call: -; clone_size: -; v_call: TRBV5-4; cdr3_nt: TGTGCCAGCAGCTTAGGGGAACCGCGGGGCTACACCTTC; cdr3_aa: CASSLGEPRGYTF
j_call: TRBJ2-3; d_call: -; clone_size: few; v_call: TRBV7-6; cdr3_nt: TGTGCCAGCAGCTCTGCCGGGACAATAATGAGCACAGATACGCAGTATTTT; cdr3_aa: CASSSAGTIMSTDTQYF